One and the same sample provided the 13 T cell receptor beta chains below, sequenced in a study of blood T cells in healthy people across ages. Sample-barcoded 5' priming and a J-beta primer mix drove a second PCR of roughly 6 to 12 cycles. TCRdb reanalysed the 5' RACE reads using MiXCR and keeps one entry per CDR3 protein. The table includes some 320,000 distinct CDR3 sequences, 25% to 30% detected once. Sequenced input: blood. These receptors came from an older woman in good health.

The chain is built from TRBV28 and TRBJ2-1; 9 nucleotides line up with TRBD2. This CDR3 spans 15 amino acids. V was clipped by 1 base and J by 7 bases; unmatched bases: 5. Germline V gives CDR1 MDHEN, CDR2 SYDVKM. In DNA form, the CDR3 reads TGTGCCAGCAGTTTATCACTAGCGGGTGGGAATGAGCAGTTCTTC. It codes for CASSLSLAGGNEQFF.

The V gene is TRBV29-1, the J gene TRBJ2-2; D may be TRBD2 (6 bases). Per the germline V gene, CDR1 is SQVTM and CDR2 is ANQGSEA. V was clipped by 6 bases and J by 6 bases, with 14 bases between them. The CDR3 extends over 13 amino acids. CDR3 coding DNA: TGCAGCGTCCAGACTAGGTTGGCCGGGGAGCTGTTTTTT. It encodes CSVQTRLAGELFF.

This clonotype was seen more than once but under ten times. This clone may be a read error of a much larger clone one base away. V gene TRBV9 combines with J gene TRBJ2-5, with D tentatively TRBD2 (5 bases). This CDR3 has 10 amino acids. Germline CDR1 is SGDLS and CDR2 is YYNGEE. V was pared by 7 bases and J by 5 bases, with 6 bases between. Written as DNA, the CDR3 is TGTGCCAGCGGGGAGGAGACCCAGTACTTC. Its translation: CASGEETQYF.

This clonotype was observed many times. The rearrangement uses TRBV12-3 or TRBV12-4 and TRBJ2-5; D remains ambiguous. CDR3 length equals 14 residues. V lost 4 bases and J 11 bases, leaving 20 bases between the germline ends. The DNA for the CDR3 is TGTGCCAGCAGTTACGGCCTGGTCGGGTTGGAGCAGTACTTC. Its protein is CASSYGLVGLEQYF.

In its sample, this clonotype was seen a few times. The rearrangement links TRBV28 to TRBJ1-6; the D gene is possibly TRBD1 (5 bases). The ends were cut back, 11 bases at V and 7 bases at J, with 12 bases in the middle. The germline V gene encodes CDR1 MDHEN and CDR2 SYDVKM. This CDR3 is built from 12 residues. The CDR3 here is CAVGEENSPLHF. DNA for the CDR3: TGTGCCGTGGGGGAGGAAAATTCACCCCTCCACTTT.

This rearrangement joins TRBV28 to TRBJ2-1, with TRBD2 identical over 13 bases. V lost 6 bases to trimming and J lost 7 bases; unmatched junction nucleotides: 3. Germline V gene data show CDR1 as MDHEN and CDR2 as SYDVKM. There are 14 residues in the CDR3. The CDR3 nucleotides read TGTGCCAGCAGGGGACTAGCGGGAATGAATGAGCAGTTCTTC. Translating gives CASRGLAGMNEQFF.

In DNA form, the CDR3 reads TGTGCCAGCAGCCAAGTAATTGGGCAGGGAATAGCCAAAAACATTCAGTACTTC. Its translation: CASSQVIGQGIAKNIQYF. The chain couples TRBV4-2 to TRBJ2-4, with TRBD1 as a possible D gene (5 bases). V lost 1 base and J lost 0, with 16 bases in between. CDR1 is LGHNA, CDR2 YNFKEQ, per germline. The CDR3 runs 18 residues.

The chain has TRBV20-1 and TRBJ2-7; 9 bases are a match to TRBD2. The CDR3 has 16 amino acids. Germline trimming cut 1 base from V and 6 bases from J; bases unmatched to any gene: 13. Germline lookup yields CDR1 DFQATT and CDR2 SNEGSKA (reference sequence). The DNA of the CDR3 is TGCAGTGCTAGAGCCCAGGGAGCGGGAGGCAAGGGCGAGCAGTACTTC. Encoded protein: CSARAQGAGGKGEQYF.

In its sample, this clonotype was seen a few times. V and J are TRBV2 and TRBJ2-7, with a possible D match to TRBD1 (5 bases). V dropped 8 bases and J dropped 7 bases, with 12 bases sitting between them. Looked up from germline, CDR1 is SNHLY and CDR2 is FYNNEI. The CDR3 covers 11 residues. CDR3 residues: CASSRDGEQYF. The DNA of the CDR3 is TGTGCCAGCTCCAGGGATGGTGAGCAGTACTTC.

This clonotype has just a few counts. The chain is built from TRBV5-5 and TRBJ1-4; 7 bases align to TRBD1. Losses at the gene ends were 4 bases for V and 10 bases for J; bases not matched to a gene: 10. CDR1 and CDR2 (germline): SGHKS, YYEKEE (reference sequence). The CDR3 extends over 14 amino acids. The chain's CDR3 is CASSTGQVVGKLFF. The CDR3 bases are TGTGCCAGCAGCACCGGACAGGTCGTAGGAAAACTGTTTTTT.

This clonotype showed up just a few times. The chain combines TRBV7-9 with TRBJ1-1, with a weak D call TRBD1 (5 bases). The CDR3 runs to 14 residues. V lost 7 bases and J 1 base, leaving 13 bases between the germline ends. CDR1 SEHNR and CDR2 FQNEAQ come from the germline V gene (reference sequence). The CDR3 sequence is CASIHQGENTEAFF. DNA for the CDR3: TGTGCCAGCATCCACCAGGGTGAGAACACTGAAGCTTTCTTT. Full variable domain (outside the CDR3, taken from reference TRBV7-9 and TRBJ1-1): DTGVSQNPRHKITKRGQNVTFRCDPISEHNRLYWYRQTLGQGPEFLTYFQNEAQLEKSRLLSDRFSAERPKGSFSTLEIQRTEQGDSAMYLCASIHQGENTEAFFGQGTRLTVV.

This clonotype was recorded a few times. V usage is TRBV6-5 and J usage is TRBJ1-5; D is unresolved. The germline V and J ends were trimmed by 0 bases and 4 bases, with 10 bases remaining between them. The CDR3 runs to 15 residues. In germline, CDR1 is MNHEY, CDR2 SVGAGI. The CDR3 DNA reads TGTGCCAGCAGTTACTCCCCCGTAGGTAATCAGCCCCAGCATTTT. Its translation: CASSYSPVGNQPQHF.

This clonotype has only a few counts. The chain combines TRBV4-1 with TRBJ1-6; 7 bases fit TRBD1. The CDR3 consists of 18 residues. The V and J ends lost 0 bases and 4 bases, in that order; junction bases with no gene match: 9. Germline assignment: CDR1 MGHRA and CDR2 YSYEKL. As DNA, the CDR3 is TGCGCCAGCAGCCAAGATTCAGTACAGGGGCCGTATAATTCACCCCTCCACTTT. As protein: CASSQDSVQGPYNSPLHF.